The clone carrying this T cell receptor (beta chain) was detected once. What it binds is not known. The entry originates in a study of cytomegalovirus exposure and HLA in healthy donors. Findings of the study overall: Through in vitro validation, a few CMV-associated chains were shown to be specific for CMV antigens.

The repertoire was sequenced with immunoSEQ multiplex PCR; TCRdb's copy has only in-frame clones and lacks some. The sample lists 350,000 or so clones; roughly 90% were seen once. Trimming took 5 bases from V and 7 from J; bases not matched to a gene: 10. CDR1 and CDR2 (germline): SGHTA, FQGNSA. The CDR3 contains 14 residues. The specimen sequenced was PBMCs. This rearrangement joins TRBV7-2 to TRBJ2-7; 8 bases fit TRBD2. The clonotype comes from a young woman in good health and CMV-seronegative. The CDR3 protein is CASSAAGGFTEQYF. Here the CDR3 DNA reads TGTGCCAGCAGCGCCGCGGGGGGCTTTACGGAGCAGTACTTC.